In this sample, the clone carrying this T cell receptor beta chain turned up once. The data belong to a study of shared T cell receptors in the human thymus. Libraries were prepared by immunoSEQ multiplex PCR; TCRdb keeps only in-frame clonotypes and omits some of them. The sample lists about 660,000 clones, roughly 90% occurring once. From germline, CDR1 is MNHNS and CDR2 SASEGT. CDR3 size: 16 residues. Trimming removed 2 bases from V and 5 bases from J, with 15 bases in between. These data were likewise used in another study, on human thymus T cells.

The rearrangement links TRBV6-1 to TRBJ2-2, with D possibly matching TRBD2 (6 bases). Input material: thymocytes. This receptor was taken from a boy younger than two with a congenital heart defect. The CDR3 spells CASSESSGTVTGELFF. The CDR3, as DNA: TGTGCCAGCAGTGAATCCTCCGGGACTGTGACCGGGGAGCTGTTTTTT.